This is a list of T cell receptor beta chains from one sample in a study of blood T cells in healthy people across ages. TCRdb called the 5' RACE reads again in MiXCR, with one record for every CDR3 protein. This table has 1.5 million or so distinct CDR3 sequences, 35% to 45% appearing once. Source material: blood. These receptor sequences come from a woman between 18 and 29 years old in good health. Both conserved end residues are part of each CDR3. The D gene is left open where the match is weak. Rows may omit the clone size; those that give it use once, few, many or a size class.

V gene,J gene,D gene,clone size,CDR3 protein,CDR3 DNA
TRBV30,TRBJ2-4,NA,NA,CASSRAFSGSEQYF,TGTGCCTCATCAAGGGCCTTTTCCGGGTCGGAGCAGTACTTC
TRBV7-2,TRBJ2-1,NA,NA,CAGSPHPGNEQFF,TGTGCCGGCAGCCCCCATCCGGGGAATGAGCAGTTCTTC
TRBV5-5,TRBJ2-7,NA,NA,CASSFSRNPAAREQYF,TGTGCCAGCAGCTTTTCCCGGAACCCAGCGGCTCGGGAGCAGTACTTC
TRBV4-2,TRBJ1-1,NA,NA,CASSQPGGEGGEAFF,TGTGCCAGCAGCCAACCGGGGGGCGAGGGGGGAGAGGCTTTCTTT
TRBV12-3/TRBV12-4,TRBJ2-1,NA,NA,CASSLAKGSYNEQFF,TGTGCCAGCAGTTTAGCTAAAGGGTCTTACAATGAGCAGTTCTTC
TRBV6-2/TRBV6-3,TRBJ2-7,TRBD1,few,CASSYRRQGVPYEQYF,TGTGCCAGCAGTTACCGAAGGCAGGGGGTACCCTACGAGCAGTACTTC
TRBV28,TRBJ1-4,TRBD1,few,CASSLLPGQPNEKLFF,TGTGCCAGCAGTTTGCTCCCGGGACAGCCTAATGAAAAACTGTTTTTT
TRBV7-2,TRBJ1-2,NA,NA,CACSFLRGVDGYTF,TGTGCCTGCAGCTTTTTGAGGGGGGTGGATGGCTACACCTTC
TRBV27,TRBJ2-7,NA,NA,CASSYIASNEQYF,TGTGCCAGCAGTTATATAGCTAGCAATGAGCAGTACTTC
TRBV14,TRBJ2-7,NA,NA,CASSYQIQYNEQYF,TGTGCCAGCAGCTACCAGATACAATACAATGAGCAGTACTTC